This TCR beta chain was sequenced in a study of CD8 T cells in Susac syndrome. Reverse transcription of about 0.5 to 1 ug RNA was carried out with random hexamers. TCRdb re-derived calls from the immunoSEQ multiplex PCR reads in MiXCR, one entry per CDR3 protein. The data show 150,000 to 200,000 distinct CDR3 sequences, about 95% seen once. Overall study results and limits: It was acknowledged in the study that the number of individuals who were included in its TCR sequencing and HLA analysis was relatively small.

From blood CD8+ and CD4+ T cells, the TCR beta chain was sequenced. TEMRA cells were enriched by FACS, while CD8+ and CD4+ T cells were obtained through a negative isolation that was performed magnetically. With regard to this clonotype: Its antigen is not known.

The V and J ends lost 6 bases and 5 bases, in that order; junction bases with no gene match: 9. Germline loops: CDR1 SQVTM, CDR2 ANQGSEA. This CDR3 has 14 amino acids. This chain uses TRBV29-1 with TRBJ2-7; 11 bases fit TRBD2. Sequencing was done on a sample of CD8+ T cells from PBMCs. The receptor was isolated from a human donor with multiple sclerosis. The CDR3, as DNA: TGCAGCGTGATTAGCGGGAGGGCCTTCAACGAGCAGTACTTC. This encodes CSVISGRAFNEQYF.